Below, 13 T cell receptor beta chains from the same sample are listed, as sequenced in a study of regulatory T cells in long-lasting Graves disease. Investigators prepared the TCR beta libraries by applying iRepertoire HTBI primers and Arm-PCR of CDR3 regions. TCRdb re-analysed the multiplex PCR reads in MiXCR, keeping a single row per CDR3 protein. Here the sample spans fewer than 650,000 distinct CDR3 sequences, 16% being singletons. Time point defined: newly diagnosed GD, antithyroid drugs for less than 3 months. TCR sequences were obtained from RNA taken from PBMCs. The same data also contributed to another study, on T cells in Graves' hyperthyroidism and ophthalmopathy.

The specimen comprised peripheral blood mononuclear cells (PBMCs), sampled at new diagnosis, from a patient treated with antithyroid drugs. These receptors were collected from a young woman with Graves disease.

This clonotype came up many times. J is TRBJ1-1 and V is TRBV6-2 or TRBV6-3, with D possibly being TRBD1 (6 bases). Germline V gene lookup returns CDR1 MNHEY and CDR2 SVGEGT. The CDR3 totals 13 residues. Deletions cut 5 bases from V and 5 bases from J, with 12 bases between. CDR3 sequence (DNA): TGTGCCAGCAGTGAAGGGAGGGGGACTGAAGCTTTCTTT. Translating it yields CASSEGRGTEAFF.

This clonotype has a count of ten or more. The rearrangement uses TRBV20-1 and TRBJ2-2; no definite D call. The ends were cut back, 5 bases at V and 2 bases at J, with 15 bases in the middle. Germline V gene data show CDR1 as DFQATT and CDR2 as SNEGSKA (reference sequence). The CDR3 sequence is 15 residues long. CDR3 residues: CSASRTDRNTGELFF. CDR3 in DNA: TGCAGTGCTTCTCGCACCGACCGAAACACCGGGGAGCTGTTTTTT.

This clonotype was counted ten times or more. J is TRBJ1-3 and V is TRBV7-2; 7 bases are a match to TRBD1. This CDR3 comprises 17 residues. CDR1 and CDR2 (germline): SGHTA, FQGNSA. The junction had 10 bases not matched to a gene; V was cut back by 3 bases and J by 2 bases. CDR3 DNA: TGTGCCAGCAGCTTGAACCCGACAGGGCTGGCTGGAAACACCATATATTTT. This codes for CASSLNPTGLAGNTIYF.

The CDR3 region has the DNA TGTGCCAGCTCACCGGGGGGCCTCGAGCTGTTTTTT. It codes for CASSPGGLELFF. The chain couples TRBV18 to TRBJ2-2; tentatively, D is TRBD1 or TRBD2 (6 bases each). CDR3 length: 12 amino acids. V was trimmed by 3 bases and J by 11 bases, leaving 10 bases between them. Germline CDR1 reads KGHSH; CDR2 reads LQKENI.

This clonotype was seen a few times. V and J are TRBV19 and TRBJ2-7; 13 bases line up with TRBD2. Trimming cost V 7 bases and J 6 bases; bases outside gene matches: 9. CDR1 LNHDA and CDR2 SQIVND come from the germline V gene (reference sequence). The CDR3 is made up of 15 amino acids. CDR3 loop: CASKNLGLAGAEQYF. In DNA form, the CDR3 reads TGTGCCAGTAAAAACCTCGGACTAGCGGGAGCCGAGCAGTACTTC.

V is TRBV5-5 and J is TRBJ1-2, with 7 bases aligning to TRBD1. Germline CDR1 reads SGHKS; CDR2 reads YYEKEE (reference sequence). The CDR3 totals 15 residues. Trimming took 4 bases from V and 0 from J; bases not matched to a gene: 6. As DNA, the CDR3 is TGTGCCAGCAGCCCTACAGGGGACCCTAACTATGGCTACACCTTC. It specifies CASSPTGDPNYGYTF.

Ten or more counts support this clonotype. The chain uses TRBV28 and TRBJ1-1, with D unclear. V was pared by 1 base and J by 0 bases, with 9 bases between. CDR3 length: 15 amino acids. The germline gives CDR1 MDHEN, CDR2 SYDVKM. The CDR3 coding sequence is TGTGCCAGCAGTTTATCGTATCCACTGAACACTGAAGCTTTCTTT. Protein product: CASSLSYPLNTEAFF. Full variable domain (missing parts from reference TRBV28 and TRBJ1-1): DVKVTQSSRYLVKRTGEKVFLECVQDMDHENMFWYRQDPGLGLRLIYFSYDVKMKEKGDIPEGYSVSREKKERFSLILESASTNQTSMYLCASSLSYPLNTEAFFGQGTRLTVV.

The rearrangement links TRBV9 to TRBJ2-1; TRBD2 matches at 13 bases. The CDR3 runs to 15 residues. Per the germline V gene, CDR1 is SGDLS and CDR2 is YYNGEE. J was trimmed by 7 bases and V by 4 bases; bases with no gene match: 5. Here the CDR3 reads CASSPGLAGQNEQFF. CDR3 in DNA: TGTGCCAGCAGCCCGGGACTAGCGGGGCAAAATGAGCAGTTCTTC.

This clonotype was counted at least ten times. The V and J genes are TRBV7-2 and TRBJ1-4, with D possibly matching TRBD1 (5 bases). V shed 6 bases and J shed 4 bases, with 9 bases lying between them. Per germline, CDR1 SGHTA and CDR2 FQGNSA. There are 13 residues in the CDR3. The CDR3 region has the DNA TGTGCCAGCAGAGACAGAAATAATGAAAAACTGTTTTTT. Residues: CASRDRNNEKLFF.

This clonotype was counted a few times. This chain connects TRBV2 to TRBJ2-5, with 12 bases fitting TRBD2. CDR1 and CDR2 (germline): SNHLY, FYNNEI. J gave up 8 bases and V 5 bases, and 6 bases lay outside the gene matches. The CDR3 consists of 14 residues. CDR3 sequence reads: CASSSSGRAVTQYF. The CDR3 DNA follows: TGTGCCAGCAGTTCTAGCGGGAGGGCCGTTACCCAGTACTTC.

In its sample, this clonotype was seen many times. The chain is built from TRBV28 and TRBJ2-3; no clear D gene. The CDR3 is 11 residues long. The ends were cut back, 3 bases at V and 5 bases at J, with 3 bases in the middle. Germline-derived CDR1 and CDR2 are MDHEN and SYDVKM. Written as DNA, the CDR3 is TGTGCCAGCAGTTTTGTAGATACGCAGTATTTT. Translating it yields CASSFVDTQYF.

This clonotype came up many times. This chain links TRBV29-1 with TRBJ2-7; 10 nucleotides line up with TRBD2. CDR1 is SQVTM and CDR2 is ANQGSEA in the germline V gene. V shed 6 bases and J 4 bases; nucleotides not matched to a gene: 12. The CDR3 consists of 15 residues. Here the CDR3 DNA reads TGCAGCGTCGCGATTGGGACTAGCGATATATACGAGCAGTACTTC. Translating it yields CSVAIGTSDIYEQYF.

This clonotype was recorded at least ten times. J is TRBJ1-1 and V is TRBV2; D may be TRBD1 (6 bases). CDR1 SNHLY and CDR2 FYNNEI come from the germline V gene. The CDR3 is 14 residues long. Between the trimmed V and J ends, which lost 6 bases and 2 bases, there was a span of 13 bases. CDR3 nucleotides: TGTGCCAGCAGGGCGACAGGAGGTAACACTGAAGCTTTCTTT. This codes for CASRATGGNTEAFF.